The entry below gives a single T cell receptor (beta chain) sequence along with its context. Its antigen is still unknown. No quality values exist for individual bases; no much larger clone is one base distant. CD8 naive samples consisted of CD45RO-negative cells that were positively selected for CCR7, yielding a CD45RA+CCR7+ population without TemRA cells. Donors were healthy HIV-negative adults with no recently reported acute infections or vaccinations. Every donor was a Caucasian adult living in Nashville, Tennessee, USA. Blood was obtained by leukapheresis, after which PBMCs were separated by Ficoll-Histopaque density gradient centrifugation and cryopreserved in liquid nitrogen vapor phase. Purity and quantity of every magnetically sorted T cell population were checked by analytical flow cytometry. Each sorted fraction had its genomic DNA isolated and then quantified by UV absorbance on a Nanodrop 2000c.

These data come from a study of shared clonotypes between healthy human individuals (TCRdb year 2020). About the investigation overall: Three men and two women, aged 18 to 49 years, made up the cohort. Blood TCR repertoires of about five healthy adults were deeply sequenced to estimate repertoire size and the extent of clonotype sharing between individuals. To increase sequencing depth and limit assay-specific biases, TCR repertoire library preparation and sequencing were carried out by different laboratories using diverse techniques. For each donor, CD4 naive and CD4 memory were each given three plates, CD8 naive was given two plates, and CD8 memory was given one plate. Per donor, leukapheresis produced somewhere between about 0.94 and 9 billion PBMCs. Overall results and qualifications from the work: The small number of donors limited the genetic and exposure-history diversity represented. Compared with non-shared clonotypes, clonotypes shared by all four sorted-subset donors had higher generation probabilities. Approximately 5% of naive CD4, roughly 3.5% of naive CD8, around 2.3% of memory CD4, and 0.4% of memory CD8 clonotypes were shared across several donors. Only blood was sampled, and tissue TCR repertoires likely differ from those in blood. Naive subsets generally had larger estimated clonotype richness than memory subsets. Pairwise subsampling indicated that sequencing depth was expected to affect the degree of clonotype sharing among donors. Even with the large sequencing depth, rarefaction of the sorted-subset datasets indicated that sequencing was incomplete.

From its cysteine to its phenylalanine, the CDR3 spans 13 amino acids. CDR3 DNA only is kept here, 39 bases in frame from base 1. The germline V gene yields SGHRS for CDR1 and YFSETQ for CDR2. Clipping removes 5 bases from V and 5 bases from J, with 2 as the unmatched junction base count. TCR CDR3 regions were amplified from genomic DNA by multiplex PCR using the deep immunoSEQ assay. For each cell subset, the extracted genomic DNA was distributed evenly across all wells of several immunoSEQ 96-well plates, and each plate served as one replicate. For sorted subsets, 200 to 250 ng of genomic DNA, equivalent to around 29,000 T cell genomes, went into each replicate PCR. Purified libraries were measured with a Qubit 3.0 fluorometer, size-checked on a Bioanalyzer 2100, and measured again with the KAPA Library Quantification kit. Each immunoSEQ 96-well plate was sequenced on its own single-read 150-cycle Illumina NextSeq 550 flow cell. In the authors' own workflow: Because only junctional sequences without quality scores were contained in the immunoSEQ output, filtering matching that applied to full-length reads could not be performed. Sequences were annotated with PyIR, a Python wrapper for IgBLAST v1.9, using IMGT germline references to assign V/J genes and CDR3. Reads were filtered out if the reads had weak V/J assignments (E-value above 1e-6), no CDR3, stop codons, out-of-frame junctions, or ambiguous translated residues. V3J clonotypes were defined as sequences sharing the same inferred V gene, J gene, and CDR3 amino acid sequence. The percentage overlap between two repertoires was calculated by dividing the number of shared unique clonotypes by the size of the smaller repertoire. Three approaches were used to assess repertoire richness: RTK rarefaction, the Chao1 estimator, and Recon v2.1 estimates of unobserved clonotypes. OLGA was used to compute generation probabilities for all TCRbeta clonotypes that the gDNA method yielded from a handful of donors. Imported from immuneACCESS, the table was reduced by TCRdb to in-frame sequences with V and J called. These copies leave out some clones; in studies compared against another copy, an unresolved V gene accounts for under half, and the cause of the remainder is not known. The V and J calls and clone size were taken over from that table, and D and trimming were inferred from the DNA. This sample lists roughly 850,000 clones; approximately 96% were detected once. Clones ranked in the top ten supply around 0.25% of the sample.

The sample was naive CD8+ T cells sorted from blood. What the cell subset or site label conveys for this sample: CD45RA+CCR7+. The receptor was derived from a man between 25 and 39 years old in good health. The chain is made from TRBV5-1 and TRBJ2-1, and TRBD2 aligns with 9 junction nucleotides. CDR3 protein: CASRAGGHNEQFF. The DNA sequence reads TGCGCCAGCAGGGCGGGAGGGCACAATGAGCAGTTCTTC. Reference TRBV5-1 and TRBJ2-1 proteins supply the regions before and after the CDR3; the full variable domain is: KAGVTQTPRYLIKTRGQQVTLSCSPISGHRSVSWYQQTPGQGLQFLFEYFSETQRNKGNFPGRFSGRQFSNSRSEMNVSTLELGDSALYLCASRAGGHNEQFFGPGTRLTVL.